The T cell receptor beta chain described here comes from a study of technical replicates of blood from a handful of donors. The table came from immunoSEQ multiplex PCR; TCRdb's copy has only in-frame clones and leaves some out. The sample carries about 89,000 clones, approximately 93% recorded once. This CDR3 region has 13 residues. Germline V CDR1 and CDR2: SGHVS, FQNEAQ. V dropped 1 base and J dropped 3 bases, with 7 bases sitting between them. The specimen sequenced was T cells isolated from PBMCs. The receptor was derived from a human donor in good health. The chain uses TRBV7-8 and TRBJ2-7; D remains ambiguous. This CDR3 is CASSLGLFYEQYF. The CDR3 DNA reads as TGTGCCAGCAGCTTAGGTCTTTTCTACGAGCAGTACTTC.